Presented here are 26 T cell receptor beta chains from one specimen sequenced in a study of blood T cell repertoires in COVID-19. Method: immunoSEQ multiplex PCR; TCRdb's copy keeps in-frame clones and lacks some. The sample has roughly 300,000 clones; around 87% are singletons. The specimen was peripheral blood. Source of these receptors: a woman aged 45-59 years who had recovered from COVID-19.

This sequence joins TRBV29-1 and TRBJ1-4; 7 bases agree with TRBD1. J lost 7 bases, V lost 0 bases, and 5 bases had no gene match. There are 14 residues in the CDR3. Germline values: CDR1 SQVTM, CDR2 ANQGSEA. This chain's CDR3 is CSVEDRQGVEKLFF. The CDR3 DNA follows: TGCAGCGTTGAAGATCGCCAGGGGGTTGAAAAACTGTTTTTT.

CDR3 sequence (DNA): TGTGCCTGGAGTAGGACAGGGGTGTTCAATCAGCCCCAGCATTTT. Amino acid sequence: CAWSRTGVFNQPQHF. V gene TRBV30 combines with J gene TRBJ1-5; 9 nucleotides match TRBD1. The CDR3 length is 15 residues. V shed 2 bases, J shed 3 bases, and the junction held 5 bases outside the gene matches. Per germline, CDR1 GTSNPN and CDR2 SVGIG (reference sequence). Supplemented by reference TRBV30 and TRBJ1-5, the full variable domain reads SQTIHQWPATLVQPVGSPLSLECTVEGTSNPNLYWYRQAAGRGLQLLFYSVGIGQISSEVPQNLSASRPQDRQFILSSKKLLLSDSGFYLCAWSRTGVFNQPQHFGDGTRLSIL.

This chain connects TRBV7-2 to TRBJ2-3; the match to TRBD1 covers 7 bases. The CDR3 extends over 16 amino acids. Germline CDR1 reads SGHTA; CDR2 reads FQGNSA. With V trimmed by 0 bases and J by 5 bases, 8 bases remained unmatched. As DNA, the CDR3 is TGTGCCAGCAGCTTAGCAGGGACAGACCCGGGAGATACGCAGTATTTT. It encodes CASSLAGTDPGDTQYF.

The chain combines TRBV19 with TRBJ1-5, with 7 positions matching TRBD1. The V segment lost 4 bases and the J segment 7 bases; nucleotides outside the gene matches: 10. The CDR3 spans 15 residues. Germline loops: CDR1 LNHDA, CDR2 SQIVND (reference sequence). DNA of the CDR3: TGTGCCAGTAGTAACCAGACAGGGTTTGGACAGCCCCAGCATTTT. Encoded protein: CASSNQTGFGQPQHF.

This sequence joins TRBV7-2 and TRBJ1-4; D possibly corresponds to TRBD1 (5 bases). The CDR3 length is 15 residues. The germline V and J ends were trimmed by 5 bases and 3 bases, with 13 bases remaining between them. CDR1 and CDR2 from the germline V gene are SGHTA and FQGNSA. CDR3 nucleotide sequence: TGTGCCAGCAGCGGAGAAGGGGTCCCTAATGAAAAACTGTTTTTT. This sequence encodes CASSGEGVPNEKLFF.

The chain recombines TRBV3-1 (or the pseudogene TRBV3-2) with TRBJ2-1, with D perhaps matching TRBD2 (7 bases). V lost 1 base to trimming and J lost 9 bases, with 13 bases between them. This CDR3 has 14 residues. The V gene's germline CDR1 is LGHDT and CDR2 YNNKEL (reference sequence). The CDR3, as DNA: TGTGCCAGCAGCCAAGTTGGGGGGGGCGGTGAGCAGTTCTTC. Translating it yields CASSQVGGGGEQFF.

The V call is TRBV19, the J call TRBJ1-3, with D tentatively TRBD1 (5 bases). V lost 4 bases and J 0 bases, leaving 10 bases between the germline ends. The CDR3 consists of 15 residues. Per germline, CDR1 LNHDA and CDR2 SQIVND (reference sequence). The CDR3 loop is CASSRSTDSGNTIYF. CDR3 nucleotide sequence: TGTGCCAGTAGTAGATCGACAGACTCTGGAAACACCATATATTTT.

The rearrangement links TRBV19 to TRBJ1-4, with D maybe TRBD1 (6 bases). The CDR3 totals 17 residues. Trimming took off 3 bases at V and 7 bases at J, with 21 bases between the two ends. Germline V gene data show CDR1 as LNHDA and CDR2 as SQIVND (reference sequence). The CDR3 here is CASSIRSMQGLGEKLFF. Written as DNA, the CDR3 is TGTGCCAGTAGTATCCGGTCGATGCAGGGGTTGGGTGAAAAACTGTTTTTT.

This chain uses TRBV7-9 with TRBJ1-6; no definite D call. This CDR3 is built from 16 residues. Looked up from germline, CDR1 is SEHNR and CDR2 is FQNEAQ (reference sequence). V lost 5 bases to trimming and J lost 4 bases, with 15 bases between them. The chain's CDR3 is CASSPLLTAYNSPLHF. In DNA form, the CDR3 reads TGTGCCAGCAGCCCCCTGTTAACAGCTTATAATTCACCCCTCCACTTT.

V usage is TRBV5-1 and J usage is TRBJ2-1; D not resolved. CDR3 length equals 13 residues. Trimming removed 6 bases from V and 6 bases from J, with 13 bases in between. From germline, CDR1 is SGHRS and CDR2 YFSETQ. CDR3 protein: CASKRGNGNEQFF. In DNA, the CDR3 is TGCGCCAGCAAGCGTGGCAACGGCAATGAGCAGTTCTTC.

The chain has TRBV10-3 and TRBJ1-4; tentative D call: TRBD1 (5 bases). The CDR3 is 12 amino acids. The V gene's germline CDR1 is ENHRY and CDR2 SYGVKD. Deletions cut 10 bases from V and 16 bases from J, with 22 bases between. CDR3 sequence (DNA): TGTGCCAGCGCCGGGACCCCGGGAGAAGAGTTTTTT. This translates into CASAGTPGEEFF.

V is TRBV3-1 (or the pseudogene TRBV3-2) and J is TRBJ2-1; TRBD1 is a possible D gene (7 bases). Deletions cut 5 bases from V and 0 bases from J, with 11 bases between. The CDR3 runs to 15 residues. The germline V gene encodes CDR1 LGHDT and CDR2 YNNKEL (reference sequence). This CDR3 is CASSSRDSSYNEQFF. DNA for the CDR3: TGTGCCAGCAGCTCGCGGGACAGCTCCTACAATGAGCAGTTCTTC.

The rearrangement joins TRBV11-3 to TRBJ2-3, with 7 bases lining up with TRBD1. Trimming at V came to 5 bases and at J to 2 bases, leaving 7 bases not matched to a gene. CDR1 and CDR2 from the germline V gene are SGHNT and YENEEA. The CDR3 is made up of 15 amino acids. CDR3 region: CASSARQGSTDTQYF. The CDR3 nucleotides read TGTGCCAGCAGCGCCAGACAGGGTTCCACAGATACGCAGTATTTT.

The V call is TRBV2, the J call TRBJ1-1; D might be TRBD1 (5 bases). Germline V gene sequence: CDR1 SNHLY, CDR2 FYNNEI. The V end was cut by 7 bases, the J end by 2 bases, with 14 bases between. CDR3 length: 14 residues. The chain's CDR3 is CASTKGVINTEAFF. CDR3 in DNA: TGTGCCAGCACCAAAGGGGTAATAAACACTGAAGCTTTCTTT.

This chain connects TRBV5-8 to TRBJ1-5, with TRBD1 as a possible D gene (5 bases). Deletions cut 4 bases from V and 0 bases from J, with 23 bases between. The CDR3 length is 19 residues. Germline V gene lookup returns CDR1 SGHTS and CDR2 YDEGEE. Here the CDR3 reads CASSMIDSSRRYSNQPQHF. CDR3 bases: TGTGCCAGCAGCATGATCGACAGTTCAAGAAGGTATAGCAATCAGCCCCAGCATTTT.

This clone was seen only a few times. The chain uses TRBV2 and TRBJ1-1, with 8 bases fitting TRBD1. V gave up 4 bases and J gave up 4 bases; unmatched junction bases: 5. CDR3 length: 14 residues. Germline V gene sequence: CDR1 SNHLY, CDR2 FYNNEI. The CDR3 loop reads CASSAQGASTEAFF. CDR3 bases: TGTGCCAGCAGTGCGCAGGGGGCGTCCACTGAAGCTTTCTTT.

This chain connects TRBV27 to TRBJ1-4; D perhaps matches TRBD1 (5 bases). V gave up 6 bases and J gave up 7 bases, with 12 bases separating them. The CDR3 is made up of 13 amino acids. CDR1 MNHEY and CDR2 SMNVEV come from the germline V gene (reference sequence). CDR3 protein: CASRTGGREKLFF. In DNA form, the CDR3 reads TGTGCCAGCAGAACGGGGGGACGTGAAAAACTGTTTTTT.

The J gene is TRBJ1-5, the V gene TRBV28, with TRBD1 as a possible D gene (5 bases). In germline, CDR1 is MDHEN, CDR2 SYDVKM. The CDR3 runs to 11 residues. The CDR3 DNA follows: TGTGGTACAGGAGTCAATCAGCCCCAGCATTTT. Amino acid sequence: CGTGVNQPQHF.

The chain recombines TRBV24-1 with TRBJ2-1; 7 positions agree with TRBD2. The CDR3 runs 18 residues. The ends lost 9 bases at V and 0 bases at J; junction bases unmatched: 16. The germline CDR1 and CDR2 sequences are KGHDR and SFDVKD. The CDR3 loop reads CATLAGRALVRSYNEQFF. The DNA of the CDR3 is TGTGCCACCCTAGCAGGGAGGGCCCTTGTTCGCTCCTACAATGAGCAGTTCTTC.

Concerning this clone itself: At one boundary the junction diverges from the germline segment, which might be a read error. The CDR3 loop reads CASSLASGTAETQYF. The CDR3 DNA reads as TGTGCTAGCAGCTTAGCTTCCGGGACAGCGGAGACCCAGTACTTC. The chain is built from TRBV7-7 and TRBJ2-5; 7 positions agree with TRBD1. Germline V gene sequence: CDR1 SSHAT, CDR2 FNYEAQ (reference sequence). The CDR3 is made up of 15 amino acids. Based on the CDR3 plus reference TRBV7-7 and TRBJ2-5, the full variable domain is GAGVSQSPRYKVTKRGQDVTLRCDPISSHATLYWYQQALGQGPEFLTYFNYEAQPDKSGLPSDRFSAERPEGSISTLTIQRTEQRDSAMYRCASSLASGTAETQYFGPGTRLLVL.

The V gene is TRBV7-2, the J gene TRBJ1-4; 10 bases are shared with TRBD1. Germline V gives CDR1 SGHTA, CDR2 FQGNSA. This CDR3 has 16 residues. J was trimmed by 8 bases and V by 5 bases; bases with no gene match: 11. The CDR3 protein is CASSLVHGTGEEKLFF. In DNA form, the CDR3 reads TGTGCCAGCAGCCTCGTACACGGGACAGGGGAAGAAAAACTGTTTTTT. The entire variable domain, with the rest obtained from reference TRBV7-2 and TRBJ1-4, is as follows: GAGVSQSPSNKVTEKGKDVELRCDPISGHTALYWYRQSLGQGLEFLIYFQGNSAPDKSGLPSDRFSAERTGGSVSTLTIQRTQQEDSAVYLCASSLVHGTGEEKLFFGSGTQLSVL.

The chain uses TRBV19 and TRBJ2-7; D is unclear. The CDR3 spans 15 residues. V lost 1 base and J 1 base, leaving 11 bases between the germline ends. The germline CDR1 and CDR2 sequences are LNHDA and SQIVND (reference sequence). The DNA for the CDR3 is TGTGCCAGTAGTATAGGGCAAGTCCCTTCCTACGAGCAGTACTTC. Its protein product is CASSIGQVPSYEQYF.

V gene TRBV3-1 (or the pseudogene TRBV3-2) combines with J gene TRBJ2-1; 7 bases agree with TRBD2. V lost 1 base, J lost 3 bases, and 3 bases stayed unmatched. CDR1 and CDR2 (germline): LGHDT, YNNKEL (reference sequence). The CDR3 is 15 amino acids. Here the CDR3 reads CASSQGLASYNEQFF. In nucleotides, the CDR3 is TGTGCCAGCAGCCAAGGACTAGCTAGCTACAATGAGCAGTTCTTC.

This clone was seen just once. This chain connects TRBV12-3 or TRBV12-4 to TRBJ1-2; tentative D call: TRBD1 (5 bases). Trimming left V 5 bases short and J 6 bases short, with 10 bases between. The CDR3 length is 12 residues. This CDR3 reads CASSPRGNGYTF. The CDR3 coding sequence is TGTGCCAGCAGTCCAAGGGGTAATGGCTACACCTTC.

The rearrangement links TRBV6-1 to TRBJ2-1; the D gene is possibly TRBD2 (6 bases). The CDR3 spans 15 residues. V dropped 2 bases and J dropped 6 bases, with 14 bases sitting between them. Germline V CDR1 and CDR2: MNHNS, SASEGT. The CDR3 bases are TGTGCCAGCAGTGAATACGTGGGAGGCACCAATGAGCAGTTCTTC. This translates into CASSEYVGGTNEQFF.

The CDR3 bases are TGTGCCAGCAGTCCTATATACTACAATGAGCAGTTCTTC. This translates into CASSPIYYNEQFF. The V gene is TRBV6-5, the J gene TRBJ2-1; no clear D gene. This CDR3 contains 13 residues. Germline CDR1 MNHEY, CDR2 SVGAGI. Trimming removed 5 bases at V and 3 bases at J, with 8 bases between.